The sequence of this T cell receptor (beta chain) was determined in a study of OX40 agonist ivuxolimab in advanced cancers. Turning to the study itself: The study treated patients with ivuxolimab, an agonistic anti-OX40 (CD134) antibody. Participants could have had prior anti-PD-1, anti-PD-L1 or anti-CTLA-4 therapy, and roughly 40% had some. Study-level results: Some nonresponders likewise displayed low normalized T-cell clonal expansion. Researchers report that CD8+ T cells had, on average, more expanded clones than CD4+.

The length of the CDR3 is 14 residues. Trimming removed 3 bases at V and 4 bases at J, with 10 bases between. Per germline, CDR1 KGHSH and CDR2 LQKENI. This clone was observed a handful of times. The target antigen is unknown. Clones were sequenced by immunoSEQ multiplex PCR, and TCRdb holds only the in-frame ones, with some missing. This repertoire shows 90,000 to 100,000 clones, roughly nine tenths found once; its top ten account for around 0.52%. Sequencing used CD4+ or CD8+ T cells sorted from blood, obtained in a trial of the OX40 agonist ivuxolimab. The V gene is TRBV18, the J gene TRBJ1-5, with D possibly matching TRBD1 (6 bases). This TCR was recovered from an adult with an advanced solid tumor such as melanoma, head and neck, liver or kidney cancer. CDR3 sequence: CASSPGTLNQPQHF. The CDR3 region has the DNA TGTGCCAGCTCACCCGGGACATTGAATCAGCCCCAGCATTTT. Full variable domain (rest looked up from reference TRBV18 and TRBJ1-5): NAGVMQNPRHLVRRRGQEARLRCSPMKGHSHVYWYRQLPEEGLKFMVYLQKENIIDESGMPKERFSAEFPKEGPSILRIQQVVRGDSAAYFCASSPGTLNQPQHFGDGTRLSIL.